Listed below are T cell receptor beta chains from one sample, sequenced in a study of CD8 T cells in Susac syndrome. TCRdb re-analysed the immunoSEQ multiplex PCR reads in MiXCR, keeping a single row per CDR3 protein. Of 200,000 to 300,000 distinct CDR3 sequences listed, 95% to 97% were seen once; the top ten hold 0.1%. The sequenced material came from CD4+ T cells from PBMCs. The receptor source for this set is a human donor with Susac syndrome. Each CDR3 is given with its conserved first and last residue. Each record gives: V gene, clone size, J gene, D gene, CDR3 protein, CDR3 DNA. D genes are given only for firm matches. The listing skips clone size in some rows; elsewhere it reads once, few, many or a size class.

>TRBV5-6|.|TRBJ2-5|.
CASRVGLSAQYF
TGTGCCAGCAGGGTGGGCCTATCGGCCCAGTACTTC
>TRBV20-1|.|TRBJ2-7|TRBD2
CSARGDGGLVTSEQYF
TGCAGTGCTAGGGGAGACGGAGGACTAGTCACCTCCGAGCAGTACTTC
>TRBV9|.|TRBJ2-7|TRBD1
CASSGFSRDRGLYEQYF
TGTGCCAGCAGCGGCTTCTCCAGGGACAGGGGGCTCTACGAGCAGTACTTC
>TRBV28|.|TRBJ2-3|.
CASRQGPDTQYF
TGTGCCAGCCGCCAGGGGCCAGATACGCAGTATTTT
>TRBV7-9|.|TRBJ2-1|.
CASSLDTSPNEQFF
TGTGCCAGCAGCTTAGATACTAGCCCCAATGAGCAGTTCTTC
>TRBV25-1|.|TRBJ2-3|.
CASSSVRTAGIADTQYF
TGTGCCAGCAGTTCAGTCCGGACAGCGGGAATCGCAGATACGCAGTATTTT
>TRBV30|.|TRBJ2-5|.
CAWSRAPPETQYF
TGTGCCTGGTCCCGAGCCCCACCAGAGACCCAGTACTTC
>TRBV20-1|.|TRBJ2-7|TRBD1
CSATRTGDEQYF
TGCAGTGCTACTAGGACAGGGGACGAGCAGTACTTC
>TRBV29-1|.|TRBJ2-2|.
CSVEQGFPTGELFF
TGCAGCGTGGAACAGGGTTTTCCGACCGGGGAGCTGTTTTTT
>TRBV28|.|TRBJ1-2|.
CASSLITGGSYGYTF
TGTGCCAGCAGTTTAATTACGGGGGGAAGCTATGGCTACACCTTC
>TRBV29-1|.|TRBJ1-1|.
CSVEWQEKAFF
TGCAGCGTTGAATGGCAGGAGAAAGCTTTCTTT
>TRBV6-5|.|TRBJ1-1|TRBD1
CASRDRGRTEAFF
TGTGCCAGCAGAGACAGGGGAAGGACTGAAGCTTTCTTT
>TRBV20-1|.|TRBJ2-3|TRBD1
CSAMGQGPDTQYF
TGCAGTGCTATGGGACAGGGTCCAGATACGCAGTATTTT
>TRBV23-1|.|TRBJ1-2|.
CASSQGGLKGYTF
TGCGCCAGCAGTCAAGGGGGGCTGAAGGGCTACACCTTC
>TRBV11-2|.|TRBJ2-1|.
CASSFSSRSYNEQFF
TGTGCCAGCAGCTTCTCTAGTAGGTCCTACAATGAGCAGTTCTTC
>TRBV29-1|once|TRBJ2-1|TRBD2
CSVVRAGVYNEQFF
TGCAGCGTTGTCAGAGCGGGAGTCTACAATGAGCAGTTCTTC
>TRBV3-1|.|TRBJ2-1|.
CASSQDAASGAGIYNEQFF
TGTGCCAGCAGCCAAGATGCCGCCTCGGGAGCGGGCATCTACAATGAGCAGTTCTTC
>TRBV5-4|.|TRBJ1-5|.
CASSRGGDGPQHF
TGTGCCAGCAGTCGTGGAGGGGACGGGCCCCAGCATTTT
>TRBV28|.|TRBJ2-3|TRBD1
CASPPPGRGRLSPDTQYF
TGTGCCAGCCCTCCTCCGGGTAGGGGGCGTTTGTCTCCAGATACGCAGTATTTT
>TRBV28|.|TRBJ2-2|TRBD1
CASRRTGVAGELFF
TGTGCCAGCAGGCGGACAGGAGTCGCCGGGGAGCTGTTTTTT
>TRBV3-1|.|TRBJ2-7|.
CASSPPKVAEQYF
TGTGCCAGCAGCCCACCTAAGGTCGCCGAGCAGTACTTC
>TRBV20-1|.|TRBJ2-5|.
CSARDVRGPQETQYF
TGCAGTGCTAGAGATGTACGGGGACCCCAAGAGACCCAGTACTTC
>TRBV25-1|.|TRBJ1-5|.
CASSQTTREEEPQHF
TGTGCCAGCAGTCAAACAACCAGGGAGGAGGAACCCCAGCATTTT
>TRBV6-6|.|TRBJ1-5|.
CASSYPRGGRQPQHF
TGTGCCAGCAGTTACCCCAGGGGCGGAAGGCAGCCCCAGCATTTT
>TRBV30|once|TRBJ2-3|.
CAWSNGLADTQYF
TGTGCCTGGAGTAACGGGTTGGCGGATACGCAGTATTTT
>TRBV25-1|.|TRBJ1-2|TRBD1
CASRGRDRNYGYTF
TGTGCCAGCAGAGGCCGGGACAGAAACTATGGCTACACCTTC
>TRBV28|.|TRBJ2-7|.
CASSLPTSDHRAYEQYF
TGTGCCAGCAGTTTACCGACCTCGGACCATAGGGCCTACGAGCAGTACTTC
>TRBV28|.|TRBJ2-3|TRBD1
CASSLPITGGRVRQATQYF
TGTGCCAGCAGTTTACCCATAACAGGGGGCCGGGTTCGACAAGCTACGCAGTATTTT
>TRBV7-9|.|TRBJ2-7|.
CASSSRDQSTIYEQYF
TGTGCCAGCAGCTCCCGGGACCAATCAACCATCTACGAGCAGTACTTC
>TRBV30|.|TRBJ1-4|TRBD1
CACRRTGYEKLFF
TGTGCCTGTCGTCGGACAGGGTATGAAAAACTGTTTTTT
>TRBV7-9|.|TRBJ2-7|.
CASSLGQSSYEQYF
TGTGCCAGCAGCTTAGGACAGAGCTCCTACGAGCAGTACTTC
>TRBV7-9|.|TRBJ2-1|TRBD1
CASSYFGTDSYNEQFF
TGTGCCAGCAGCTACTTTGGGACAGACTCCTACAATGAGCAGTTCTTC
>TRBV7-9|.|TRBJ2-7|TRBD1
CASSPDRGISNEQYF
TGTGCCAGCAGCCCGGACAGGGGGATAAGCAACGAGCAGTACTTC
>TRBV5-6|.|TRBJ1-1|.
CATSTRGSNTEAFF
TGTGCCACCTCGACCCGGGGGTCGAACACTGAAGCTTTCTTT
>TRBV27|.|TRBJ2-1|TRBD1
CASSPRPRTGENEQFF
TGTGCCAGCAGCCCTAGACCTCGGACAGGGGAGAATGAGCAGTTCTTC
>TRBV3-1|.|TRBJ1-2|.
CASSPFGAGAHGYTF
TGTGCCAGCAGCCCCTTCGGTGCAGGGGCCCATGGCTACACCTTC
>TRBV7-3|.|TRBJ2-7|TRBD2
CARLAGDPEQYF
TGTGCCAGACTAGCGGGAGATCCCGAGCAGTACTTC
>TRBV18|.|TRBJ1-5|TRBD1
CASSRTGGDNQPQHF
TGTGCCAGCTCACGGACAGGGGGGGACAATCAGCCCCAGCATTTT
>TRBV20-1|.|TRBJ2-1|TRBD2
CSARRGLAGNEQFF
TGCAGTGCTCGCCGGGGACTAGCGGGAAATGAGCAGTTCTTC
>TRBV27|.|TRBJ2-7|.
CASSTVTGFSEQYF
TGTGCCAGCAGTACTGTGACAGGCTTCTCCGAGCAGTACTTC
>TRBV2|.|TRBJ2-5|.
CASSTRLPWGETQYF
TGTGCCAGCAGTACCCGACTGCCTTGGGGAGAGACCCAGTACTTC
>TRBV29-1|few|TRBJ2-2|.
CSVVGPRPTGELFF
TGTAGCGTTGTAGGCCCTCGGCCCACCGGGGAGCTGTTTTTT
>TRBV7-9|.|TRBJ2-5|.
CASSGSGWETQYF
TGTGCCAGCAGCGGGTCGGGTTGGGAGACCCAGTACTTC
>TRBV28|.|TRBJ2-1|TRBD1
CASSLGAPDRGYNEQFF
TGTGCCAGCAGTTTAGGTGCTCCGGACAGGGGTTACAATGAGCAGTTCTTC
>TRBV7-2|.|TRBJ2-6|.
CASTAGYAANVLTF
TGTGCCAGCACCGCCGGGTATGCGGCCAACGTCCTGACTTTC
>TRBV15|.|TRBJ2-5|.
CATSSPLAGETQYF
TGTGCCACCAGCAGTCCCCTAGCAGGGGAGACCCAGTACTTC